These 17 T cell receptor beta chains originate from one sample sequenced in a study of T cell responses to AZD1222 COVID-19 vaccine. The repertoire was sequenced with immunoSEQ multiplex PCR; TCRdb's copy has only in-frame clones and lacks some. The sample has roughly 170,000 clones; around 88% are singletons. The starting material was peripheral blood, obtained on day 0 of AZD1222 vaccination. The receptors were sampled from an adult in good health.

The chain joins TRBV5-5 to TRBJ1-2; TRBD1 aligns across 9 bases. V shed 2 bases, J shed 0 bases, and the junction held 8 bases outside the gene matches. There are 17 residues in the CDR3. Germline loops: CDR1 SGHKS, CDR2 YYEKEE (reference sequence). CDR3 nucleotides: TGTGCCAGCAGCTTTGGGGACAGGGTGGTCTCTAACTATGGCTACACCTTC. Translated: CASSFGDRVVSNYGYTF.

This chain joins TRBV19 and TRBJ2-2, with TRBD2 matching over 9 bases. The germline V gene has CDR1 LNHDA and CDR2 SQIVND (reference sequence). V trimming: 5 bases; J trimming: 2 bases; junction bases outside the gene matches: 12. This CDR3 is built from 18 residues. For the CDR3, the DNA is TGTGCCAGTAGTCCAAAGAAGCTAGCGGGGAGCAACACCGGGGAGCTGTTTTTT. Translating it yields CASSPKKLAGSNTGELFF.

The rearrangement joins TRBV7-2 to TRBJ1-1; 10 nucleotides agree with TRBD1. This CDR3 is 14 amino acids long. Per germline, CDR1 SGHTA and CDR2 FQGNSA. The ends lost 8 bases at V and 2 bases at J; junction bases unmatched: 5. The CDR3, as DNA: TGTGCCAGCTTCCGGGACAGGGGTAACACTGAAGCTTTCTTT. This sequence encodes CASFRDRGNTEAFF.

The chain uses TRBV6-2 or TRBV6-3 and TRBJ1-5; 10 bases match TRBD1. V trimming: 4 bases; J trimming: 6 bases; junction bases outside the gene matches: 3. Germline assignment: CDR1 MNHEY and CDR2 SVGEGT. The CDR3 totals 14 residues. The CDR3 nucleotides are TGTGCCAGCAGTTGGGGACAGGGGAGTCAGCCCCAGCATTTT. Translated: CASSWGQGSQPQHF.

The chain combines TRBV27 with TRBJ1-4; D not resolved. The V gene's germline CDR1 is MNHEY and CDR2 SMNVEV (reference sequence). This CDR3 region has 15 residues. V lost 0 bases and J 8 bases, leaving 13 bases between the germline ends. CDR3 in DNA: TGTGCCAGCAGTTTATCGGCAGCAAGTTGGGAAAAACTGTTTTTT. Protein: CASSLSAASWEKLFF.

The chain combines TRBV6-4 with TRBJ1-5; D remains unclear. V was shortened by 2 bases and J by 11 bases, with 10 bases between the two germline ends. The V gene's germline CDR1 is MRHNA and CDR2 SNTAGT. The CDR3 loop spans 12 amino acids. The CDR3 is CASSDPPGAQHF. Here the CDR3 DNA reads TGTGCCAGCAGTGACCCCCCTGGAGCCCAGCATTTT.

The chain carries TRBV4-2 and TRBJ1-1; D may be TRBD1 (5 bases). The germline gives CDR1 LGHNA, CDR2 YNFKEQ. CDR3 length equals 16 residues. V gave up 1 base and J gave up 1 base, with 13 bases separating them. For the CDR3, the DNA is TGTGCCAGCAGCCAAGTACGAGCAGGGCAGAACACTGAAGCTTTCTTT. Translating gives CASSQVRAGQNTEAFF.

The chain combines TRBV5-1 with TRBJ2-1, with D perhaps TRBD2 (5 bases). Germline lookup yields CDR1 SGHRS and CDR2 YFSETQ. This CDR3 has 17 residues. V was trimmed by 1 base and J by 2 bases, leaving 16 bases between them. The CDR3 here is CASSLSGGGSPYNEQFF. The CDR3 bases are TGCGCCAGCAGCTTGTCAGGAGGTGGGAGCCCCTACAATGAGCAGTTCTTC.

The rearrangement links TRBV5-6 to TRBJ2-2; 15 bases fit TRBD2. The J segment lost 5 bases and the V segment lost 3 bases, leaving 8 bases of the junction unmatched. This CDR3 spans 18 amino acids. Germline lookup yields CDR1 SGHDT and CDR2 YYEEEE. The CDR3 nucleotides read TGTGCCAGCAGCTCCTGGAGGACTAGCGGGAGGGCAACCGGGGAGCTGTTTTTT. Its protein is CASSSWRTSGRATGELFF.

The chain links TRBV7-3 to TRBJ1-3; D gene ambiguous. Germline V CDR1 and CDR2: SGHTA, FQGTGA. Trimming took 1 base from V and 0 from J, leaving 10 bases between them. The CDR3 loop spans 16 amino acids. CDR3 protein: CASSLNPVSSGNTIYF. Written as DNA, the CDR3 is TGTGCCAGCAGCTTAAATCCAGTAAGCTCTGGAAACACCATATATTTT.

Comments on this clone: A junction end diverges from the germline sequence, so it may reflect a read error. V usage is TRBV5-5 and J usage is TRBJ2-5, with a tentative D call TRBD1 (5 bases). The CDR3 covers 11 residues. Germline CDR1 SGHKS, CDR2 YYEKEE (reference sequence). The CDR3 sequence is CASSLKDKEDF. CDR3 nucleotide sequence: TGTGCCAGCAGCTTGAAGGACAAGGAAGACTTC.

V usage is TRBV2 and J usage is TRBJ1-5, with D possibly matching TRBD1 (5 bases). Trimming pared 8 bases from V and 6 bases from J, leaving 17 bases between. CDR3 size: 14 residues. From germline, CDR1 is SNHLY and CDR2 FYNNEI. CDR3 in amino acids: CASSSWGGVQPQHF. In DNA form, the CDR3 reads TGTGCCAGCTCCTCGTGGGGGGGGGTTCAGCCCCAGCATTTT.

The V and J genes are TRBV5-1 and TRBJ2-7, with 9 positions matching TRBD1. J lost 7 bases, V lost 0 bases, and 8 bases had no gene match. The CDR3 spans 15 residues. Germline assignment: CDR1 SGHRS and CDR2 YFSETQ. The CDR3 spells CASSLDAQGANEQYF. The CDR3 DNA is TGCGCCAGCAGCTTGGACGCACAGGGGGCGAATGAGCAGTACTTC.

The chain couples TRBV28 to TRBJ1-2, with D unresolved. The germline gives CDR1 MDHEN, CDR2 SYDVKM. V gave up 4 bases and J gave up 7 bases, with 16 bases separating them. This CDR3 has 14 residues. The CDR3 nucleotides are TGTGCCAGCAGTTCCCGGGGAGGGTCGGGTGGCTACACCTTC. Amino acid sequence: CASSSRGGSGGYTF.

J is TRBJ2-7 and V is TRBV5-1, with 7 bases aligning to TRBD1. CDR3 length: 16 residues. Looked up from germline, CDR1 is SGHRS and CDR2 is YFSETQ. Trimming took 1 base from V and 5 from J; bases not matched to a gene: 12. The CDR3 DNA is TGCGCCAGCAGCTTGACTCTAAGAAGACAGGGAAACGAGCAGTACTTC. This codes for CASSLTLRRQGNEQYF.

The chain has TRBV4-2 and TRBJ2-7, with TRBD2 matching over 9 bases. The CDR3 is 19 amino acids. V shed 1 base and J 0 bases; nucleotides not matched to a gene: 13. Germline lookup yields CDR1 LGHNA and CDR2 YNFKEQ. The CDR3 DNA follows: TGTGCCAGCAGCCAAGGCCCGCCTGGCCTAGCGGGACTCTCCTACGAGCAGTACTTC. It translates to CASSQGPPGLAGLSYEQYF.

J is TRBJ2-3 and V is TRBV19, with TRBD2 matching 9 bases. The CDR3 is 15 amino acids. Germline CDR1 LNHDA, CDR2 SQIVND (reference sequence). V shed 5 bases and J 3 bases; nucleotides not matched to a gene: 6. The CDR3 DNA follows: TGTGCCAGTAGTGCGGTAGCGGGGGCTACAGATACGCAGTATTTT. As protein: CASSAVAGATDTQYF.